The sequence of this T cell receptor (beta chain) was determined in a study of cytomegalovirus exposure and HLA in healthy donors. Broader study findings: It was confirmed in vitro that three of the CMV-associated chains were specific for CMV antigens. In the 95 to 150 validation repertoires, a later analysis found that first-cohort TCR clusters tended to co-occur.

In the case of this clone: Its antigen is not identified.

The CDR3 totals 13 residues. From germline, CDR1 is SEHNR and CDR2 FQNEAQ (reference sequence). V was trimmed by 3 bases and J by 8 bases, leaving 13 bases between them. Some clones are missing from TCRdb's copy, which holds only in-frame ones; the method was immunoSEQ multiplex PCR. In the table there are about 140,000 clones, approximately 84% of which are singletons. The V and J genes are TRBV7-9 and TRBJ1-2, with no clear D. The sequenced material came from PBMCs. This TCR derives from a woman aged 30 to 39 in good health and CMV-seronegative. CDR3 nucleotide sequence: TGTGCCAGCAGCTTTGAGGATAGTAGAGGCTACACCTTC. Amino acid sequence: CASSFEDSRGYTF.